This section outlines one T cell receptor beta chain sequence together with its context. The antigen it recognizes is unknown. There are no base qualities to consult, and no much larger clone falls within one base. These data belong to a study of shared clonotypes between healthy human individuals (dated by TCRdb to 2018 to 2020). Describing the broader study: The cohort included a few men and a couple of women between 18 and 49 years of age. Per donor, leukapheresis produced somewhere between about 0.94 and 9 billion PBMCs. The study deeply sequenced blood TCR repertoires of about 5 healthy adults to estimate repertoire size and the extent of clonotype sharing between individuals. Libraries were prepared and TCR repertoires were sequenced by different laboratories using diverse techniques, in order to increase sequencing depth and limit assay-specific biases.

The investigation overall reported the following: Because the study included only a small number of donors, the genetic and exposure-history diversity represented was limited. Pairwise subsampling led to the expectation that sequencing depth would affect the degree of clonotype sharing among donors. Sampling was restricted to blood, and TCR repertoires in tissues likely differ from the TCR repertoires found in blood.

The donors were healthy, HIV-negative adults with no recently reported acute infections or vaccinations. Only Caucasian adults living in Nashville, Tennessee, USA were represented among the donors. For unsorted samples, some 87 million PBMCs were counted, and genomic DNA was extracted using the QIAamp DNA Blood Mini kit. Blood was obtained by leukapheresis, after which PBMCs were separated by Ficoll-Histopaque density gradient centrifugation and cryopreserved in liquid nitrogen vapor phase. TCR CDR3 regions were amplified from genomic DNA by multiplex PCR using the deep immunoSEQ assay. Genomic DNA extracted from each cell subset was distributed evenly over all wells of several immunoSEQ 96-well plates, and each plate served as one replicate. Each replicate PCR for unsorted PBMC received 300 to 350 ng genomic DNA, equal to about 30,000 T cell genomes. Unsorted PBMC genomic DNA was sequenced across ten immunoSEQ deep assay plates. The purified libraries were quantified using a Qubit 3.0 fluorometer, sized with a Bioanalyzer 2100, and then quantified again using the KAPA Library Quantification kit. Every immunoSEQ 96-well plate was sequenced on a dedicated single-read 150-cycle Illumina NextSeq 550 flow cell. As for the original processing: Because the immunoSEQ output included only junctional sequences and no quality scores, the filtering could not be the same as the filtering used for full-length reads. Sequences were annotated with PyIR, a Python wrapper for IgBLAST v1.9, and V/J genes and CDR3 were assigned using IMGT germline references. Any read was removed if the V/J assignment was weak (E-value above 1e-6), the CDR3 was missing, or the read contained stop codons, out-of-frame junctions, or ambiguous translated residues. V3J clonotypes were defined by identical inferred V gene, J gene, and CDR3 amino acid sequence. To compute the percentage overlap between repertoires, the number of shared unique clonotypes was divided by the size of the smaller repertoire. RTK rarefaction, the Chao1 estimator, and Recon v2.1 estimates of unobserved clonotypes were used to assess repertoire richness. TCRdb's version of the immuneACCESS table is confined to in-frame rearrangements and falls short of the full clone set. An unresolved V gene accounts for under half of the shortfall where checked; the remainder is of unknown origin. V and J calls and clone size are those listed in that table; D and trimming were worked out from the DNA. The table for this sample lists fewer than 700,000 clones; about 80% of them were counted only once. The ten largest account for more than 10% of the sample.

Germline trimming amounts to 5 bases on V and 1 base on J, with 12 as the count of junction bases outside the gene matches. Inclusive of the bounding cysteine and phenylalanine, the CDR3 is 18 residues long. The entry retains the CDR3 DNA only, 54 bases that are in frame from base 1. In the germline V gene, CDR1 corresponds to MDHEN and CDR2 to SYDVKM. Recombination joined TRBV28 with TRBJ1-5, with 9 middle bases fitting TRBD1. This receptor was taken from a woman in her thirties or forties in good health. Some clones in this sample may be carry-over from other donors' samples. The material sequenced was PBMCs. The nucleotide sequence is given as TGTGCCAGCAGTGGGACAGGGTACCCGTCGGGGAGCAATCAGCCCCAGCATTTT. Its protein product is CASSGTGYPSGSNQPQHF.